This T cell receptor beta chain was sequenced in a study of cytomegalovirus exposure and HLA in healthy donors. PCR primers comprised 60 Vbeta and 13 Jbeta primers. Assay used: immunoSEQ multiplex PCR; TCRdb lists only in-frame clones, some missing. Its table lists 150,000 to 200,000 clones. The CDR3 has 14 residues. Germline V CDR1 and CDR2: WSHSY, SAAADI. V was pared by 11 bases and J by 7 bases, with 16 bases of the junction left unmatched. The specimen was PBMCs. The chain joins TRBV10-2 to TRBJ1-1, with 7 bases fitting TRBD1. The TCR comes from a man aged 25 to 40 in good health and CMV-seronegative. The CDR3 here is CAARQGTETFEAFF. CDR3 coding DNA: TGCGCCGCCCGCCAAGGGACAGAAACCTTTGAAGCTTTCTTT.